Listed here is a single T cell receptor beta chain. No antigen is known for it. Following a re-call of the 5' RACE reads, TCRdb has one entry per CDR3 protein and lacks DNA. The sample table sets out some 110,000 distinct CDR3 sequences. Germline CDR1 MDHEN, CDR2 SYDVKM. This CDR3 spans 14 amino acids. The data belong to a study of T cells expressing NK-cell markers. Study outcomes and limitations: One observes that, in several donors, these clonotypes were also the leading ones within the CD3+CD56-NKG2C+ fraction.

This chain connects TRBV28 to TRBJ2-7; TCRdb gives TRBD1 as the D gene, but with no DNA this cannot be confirmed. The TCR originated in a woman aged 18 to 75 in good health. Sequenced input: blood T cells: a sorted CD56 or NKG2C T cell subset, CD4+ or CD8+ T cells, or bulk PBMC T cells (not recorded which). The CDR3 spells CASSPGGTSYEQYF.